Sequencing of this T cell receptor beta chain was carried out in a study of T cells after posttransplantation cyclophosphamide. On the day of bone marrow donation, the related graft donor provided peripheral blood. This clone was seen repeatedly, ten times or more. Its target is not known. Study-wide results and limits: Skin or GI-infiltrating T cells shared few TRB sequences with blood. Later blood repertoires were often dominated by clones from the donor CD8+ memory compartment. Recipient CMV seropositivity and CMV reactivation strongly tracked TRB clonality.

The method was immunoSEQ multiplex PCR; TCRdb's version includes in-frame clones alone and lacks a portion of them. This repertoire holds under 45,000 clones, and none appear only once. The CDR3 runs to 12 residues. The germline CDR1 and CDR2 sequences are MDHEN and SYDVKM. V trimming: 4 bases; J trimming: 5 bases; junction bases outside the gene matches: 1. What was sequenced was PBMCs. The rearrangement joins TRBV28 to TRBJ1-2, with 7 bases that match TRBD1. This receptor was taken from a woman aged 50 to 60 in good health and a related stem cell transplant donor. CDR3 nucleotides: TGTGCCAGCAGTTCAGGGGGTTATGGCTACACCTTC. Translating it yields CASSSGGYGYTF.